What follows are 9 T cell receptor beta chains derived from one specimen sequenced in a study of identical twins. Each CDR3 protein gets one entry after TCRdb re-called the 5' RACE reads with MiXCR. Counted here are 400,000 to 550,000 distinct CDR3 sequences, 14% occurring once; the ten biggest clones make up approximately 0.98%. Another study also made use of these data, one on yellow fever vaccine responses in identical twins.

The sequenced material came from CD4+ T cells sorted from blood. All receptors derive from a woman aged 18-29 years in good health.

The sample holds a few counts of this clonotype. The chain's CDR3 is CSCRGVSGTTYEQYF. CDR3 DNA sequence: TGCAGCTGCCGGGGGGTTAGCGGGACCACCTACGAGCAGTACTTC. J is TRBJ2-7 and V is TRBV29-1; 8 bases match TRBD2. The CDR3 consists of 15 residues. Per the germline V gene, CDR1 is SQVTM and CDR2 is ANQGSEA. The V gene end was trimmed by 8 bases and the J gene end by 2 bases; junction bases not matched to a gene: 14.

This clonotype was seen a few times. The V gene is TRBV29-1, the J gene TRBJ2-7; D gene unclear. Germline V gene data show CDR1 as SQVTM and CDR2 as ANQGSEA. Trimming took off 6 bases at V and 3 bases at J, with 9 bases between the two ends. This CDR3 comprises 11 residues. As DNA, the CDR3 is TGCAGCGTCCAGGACCGCTACGAGCAGTACTTC. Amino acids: CSVQDRYEQYF.

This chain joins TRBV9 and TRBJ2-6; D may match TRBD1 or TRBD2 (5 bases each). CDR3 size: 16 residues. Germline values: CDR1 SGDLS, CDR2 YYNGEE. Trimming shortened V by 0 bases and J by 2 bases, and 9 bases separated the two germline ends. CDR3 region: CASSVGPGPGANVLTF. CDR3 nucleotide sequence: TGTGCCAGCAGCGTAGGTCCGGGGCCTGGGGCCAACGTCCTGACTTTC. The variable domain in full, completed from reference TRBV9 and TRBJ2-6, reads DSGVTQTPKHLITATGQRVTLRCSPRSGDLSVYWYQQSLDQGLQFLIQYYNGEERAKGNILERFSAQQFPDLHSELNLSSLELGDSALYFCASSVGPGPGANVLTFGAGSRLTVL.

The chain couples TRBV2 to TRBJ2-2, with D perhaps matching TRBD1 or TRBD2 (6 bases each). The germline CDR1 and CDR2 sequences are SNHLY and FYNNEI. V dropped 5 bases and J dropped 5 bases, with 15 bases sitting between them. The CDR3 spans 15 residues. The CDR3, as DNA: TGTGCCAGCAGTCCGCACCCGGGGGCAACCGGGGAGCTGTTTTTT. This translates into CASSPHPGATGELFF. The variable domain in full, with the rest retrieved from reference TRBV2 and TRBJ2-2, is EPEVTQTPSHQVTQMGQEVILRCVPISNHLYFYWYRQILGQKVEFLVSFYNNEISEKSEIFDDQFSVERPDGSNFTLKIRSTKLEDSAMYFCASSPHPGATGELFFGEGSRLTVL.

The CDR3 DNA reads TGTGCCAGCAGTCGGACGCGCGCCAATGAGCAGTTCTTC. Protein sequence: CASSRTRANEQFF. V gene TRBV6-1 combines with J gene TRBJ2-1; the D is unclear. CDR1 and CDR2 (germline): MNHNS, SASEGT. This CDR3 has 13 residues. With 5 bases removed from V and 6 bases from J, the gap between germline ends came to 11 bases.

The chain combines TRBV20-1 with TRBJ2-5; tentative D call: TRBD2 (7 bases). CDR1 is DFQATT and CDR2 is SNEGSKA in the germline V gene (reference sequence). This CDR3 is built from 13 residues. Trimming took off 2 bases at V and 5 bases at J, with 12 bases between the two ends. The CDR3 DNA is TGCAGTGCTAGATCAAGGGGGGGTGAGACCCAGTACTTC. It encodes CSARSRGGETQYF.

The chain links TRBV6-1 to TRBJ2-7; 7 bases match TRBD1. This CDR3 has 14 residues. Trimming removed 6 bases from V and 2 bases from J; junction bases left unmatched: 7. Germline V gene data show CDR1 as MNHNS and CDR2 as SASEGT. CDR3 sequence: CASRRRDRTYEQYF. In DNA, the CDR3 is TGTGCCAGCAGGCGCCGGGACAGAACCTACGAGCAGTACTTC.

The CDR3 loop reads CASSGPTGPNGYTF. CDR3 nucleotide sequence: TGTGCCAGCAGTGGACCGACAGGGCCGAATGGCTACACCTTC. The rearrangement links TRBV25-1 to TRBJ1-2; 7 positions agree with TRBD1. The CDR3 totals 14 residues. The V gene end was trimmed by 4 bases and the J gene end by 6 bases; junction bases not matched to a gene: 8. Germline CDR1 reads MGHDK; CDR2 reads SYGVNS.

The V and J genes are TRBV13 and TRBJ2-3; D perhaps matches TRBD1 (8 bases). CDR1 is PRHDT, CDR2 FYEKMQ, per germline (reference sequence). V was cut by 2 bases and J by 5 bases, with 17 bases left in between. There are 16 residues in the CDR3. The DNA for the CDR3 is TGTGCCAGCAGCTTAACCAGCGGGACAGGTAGAGATACGCAGTATTTT. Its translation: CASSLTSGTGRDTQYF.